Listed below are T cell receptor beta chains from one sample, sequenced in a study of Ad26.COV2.S vaccination and SARS-CoV-2 variants. Profiled with immunoSEQ multiplex PCR; TCRdb holds only in-frame clones, not every one. The sample lists about 400,000 clones; approximately 91% were seen once. The starting material was peripheral blood, obtained in a trial of Ad26.COV2.S vaccine versus placebo. These receptors were obtained from a person between 18 and 59 years old who received the Ad26.COV2.S COVID-19 vaccine or a placebo. The CDR3 runs from the conserved cysteine through the conserved F or W. D genes are given only for firm matches. Where a row states a size, it is once, few, many or the class of an expanded clone; other rows omit it.

abundance,j_gene,v_gene,d_gene,CDR3nt,CDR3aa
-,TRBJ1-1,TRBV19,-,TGTGCCAGTAGCCCCAGGGATCCGACTGAAGCTTTCTTT,CASSPRDPTEAFF
-,TRBJ2-3,TRBV9,-,TGTGCCAGCAGCGCCCCAGGGGGAGGGACAGATACGCAGTATTTT,CASSAPGGGTDTQYF
-,TRBJ2-1,TRBV6-6,TRBD2,TGTGCCAGCAGTTTTGGGACTAGCGGCTACAATGAGCAGTTCTTC,CASSFGTSGYNEQFF
-,TRBJ1-1,TRBV7-9,-,TGTGCCAGCAGCTATGTTTCAGACCGGGGCACTGAAGCTTTCTTT,CASSYVSDRGTEAFF
-,TRBJ2-7,TRBV5-6,-,TGTGCCAGCAGCTTGTTCGGGGACTCAAGCTCCTACGAGCAGTACTTC,CASSLFGDSSSYEQYF
-,TRBJ2-2,TRBV6-2/TRBV6-3,-,TGTGCCAGCAGTTCAAGGGGGACCGGGGAGCTGTTTTTT,CASSSRGTGELFF
-,TRBJ1-2,TRBV5-5,-,TGTGCCAGCAGCCAATACAGGGTTGAAAATGGCTACACCTTC,CASSQYRVENGYTF
-,TRBJ1-1,TRBV11-2,TRBD1,TGTGCCAGCAGCTTCAACAGGGGCCATATGAACACTGAAGCTTTCTTT,CASSFNRGHMNTEAFF
-,TRBJ1-5,TRBV7-9,TRBD1,TGTGCCAGCAGTTCAGGGGGCGGGGATCAGCCCCAGCATTTT,CASSSGGGDQPQHF
-,TRBJ1-3,TRBV21-1,-,TGTGCCAGCAGCAACTTGGGACGGAGCTCTGGAAACACCATATATTTT,CASSNLGRSSGNTIYF
-,TRBJ2-1,TRBV5-4,-,TGTGCCAGCAGCTTGGCTGAACGGGGGCCATACAATGAGCAGTTCTTC,CASSLAERGPYNEQFF
-,TRBJ1-6,TRBV11-2,-,TGTGCCAGCCGCCGGGGGATCGTTTCGGCCCTCCACTTT,CASRRGIVSALHF
-,TRBJ2-2,TRBV7-2,-,TGTGCCAGCTCCCCGAACACCGGGGAGCTGTTTTTT,CASSPNTGELFF
-,TRBJ2-7,TRBV7-2,-,TGTGCCAGCAGCTTAGCTCTGGGTATCTACGAGCAGTACTTC,CASSLALGIYEQYF
-,TRBJ2-1,TRBV5-5,-,TGTGCCAGCAGCTTGTCTAACTACAATGAGCAGTTCTTC,CASSLSNYNEQFF
-,TRBJ1-5,TRBV2,TRBD1,TGTGCCAGCAGTAAAGACAGGGCGGAACAGCCCCAGCATTTT,CASSKDRAEQPQHF
-,TRBJ1-3,TRBV5-5,-,TGTGCCAGCACCAAAGGGGGCTCTGGAAACACCATATATTTT,CASTKGGSGNTIYF
-,TRBJ1-2,TRBV25-1,-,TGTGCCAGCAGTGAAGAGGGTTATGGCTACACCTTC,CASSEEGYGYTF
-,TRBJ2-7,TRBV6-6,TRBD2,TGTGCCAGCAGTCTCTTGAGCGGGGGTGGTGACGAGCAGTACTTC,CASSLLSGGGDEQYF
-,TRBJ1-2,TRBV18,-,TGTGCCAGCTCGCTTGACACTTCCTATGGCTACACCTTC,CASSLDTSYGYTF
few,TRBJ2-7,TRBV15,TRBD2,TGTGCCACCAGCAGAGGAGCGGGGGGGAAAAGCAGCTCCTACGAGCAGTACTTC,CATSRGAGGKSSSYEQYF
-,TRBJ1-4,TRBV6-6,-,TGTGCCAGCAATTCAGGGGTTAATAATGAAAAACTGTTTTTT,CASNSGVNNEKLFF
-,TRBJ2-6,TRBV27,-,TGTGCCAGCAGTTTACTAGGCCAAATCTCTGGGGCCAACGTCCTGACTTTC,CASSLLGQISGANVLTF
-,TRBJ1-2,TRBV3-1/TRBV3-2,-,TGTGCCAGCAGCCAATCCAGGTCCTATGGCTACACCTTC,CASSQSRSYGYTF
-,TRBJ2-1,TRBV6-1,-,TGTGCCAGCAGTGAGCTGCCCCTCGGTGAGCAGTTCTTC,CASSELPLGEQFF
-,TRBJ2-3,TRBV7-2,-,TGTGCCAGCAGCTCTCAGGGGTCGGTAGGCACAGATACGCAGTATTTT,CASSSQGSVGTDTQYF
-,TRBJ2-5,TRBV7-6,-,TGTGCCAGCAGCTTAGTCGCGCGAGAGACCCAGTACTTC,CASSLVARETQYF
-,TRBJ2-1,TRBV4-1,TRBD2,TGCGCCAGCAGCCTAGGACTAGCGGGGGGCCATGAGCAGTTCTTC,CASSLGLAGGHEQFF
-,TRBJ2-7,TRBV5-1,TRBD1,TGCGCCAGCAGCGGTGGACAGGCTATGGGCAACGAGCAGTACTTC,CASSGGQAMGNEQYF
-,TRBJ2-7,TRBV5-6,-,TGTGCCAGCAGTACCTACAGGGAATGGCACGAGCAGTACTTC,CASSTYREWHEQYF
-,TRBJ1-1,TRBV27,-,TGTGCCAGCAGTTCGGGGGGAGACAACACTGAAGCTTTCTTT,CASSSGGDNTEAFF
few,TRBJ2-1,TRBV5-1,TRBD2,TGCGCCAGCAGCTTGGAGTCTAGCGGGGTCAATGAGCAGTTCTTC,CASSLESSGVNEQFF
-,TRBJ1-2,TRBV15,-,TGTGCCACCAGCAGACGTAGAGGTGACAAGGGCTATGGCTACACCTTC,CATSRRRGDKGYGYTF
-,TRBJ1-3,TRBV12-3/TRBV12-4,-,TGTGCCAGCGGGGAAATAAACACCATATATTTT,CASGEINTIYF
-,TRBJ2-1,TRBV9,-,TGTGCCAGCAGCGTAGGAGGGGGAGCCTACAATGAGCAGTTCTTC,CASSVGGGAYNEQFF
few,TRBJ1-2,TRBV7-7,-,TGTGCTAATACTACCGGGACTCTTGGGCCGTACTATGGCTACACCTTC,CANTTGTLGPYYGYTF
-,TRBJ1-1,TRBV7-9,-,TGTGCCAGCAGCTTAGGGCCGACGAACACTGAAGCTTTCTTT,CASSLGPTNTEAFF
-,TRBJ2-2,TRBV27,-,TGTGCCAGCAGTTTAAGAAACACCGGGGAGCTGTTTTTT,CASSLRNTGELFF
-,TRBJ1-1,TRBV25-1,-,TGTGCCAGCAGGAGGGAGAGCCCTGGGGAAGCTTTCTTT,CASRRESPGEAFF
-,TRBJ1-1,TRBV5-1,-,TGCGCCAGCAGCGAAATGGAGAACACTGAAGCTTTCTTT,CASSEMENTEAFF
-,TRBJ2-4,TRBV2,-,TGTGCCAGCAGCCCCACGGTGTTAGCCAAAAACATTCAGTACTTC,CASSPTVLAKNIQYF
-,TRBJ2-7,TRBV25-1,-,TGTGCCAGCAGTGAAGGCGGGACTGAACACGAGCAGTACTTC,CASSEGGTEHEQYF
-,TRBJ2-3,TRBV11-2,-,TGTGCCAGCAGCTTAGGGTGGGGGGGCTTATCAGATACGCAGTATTTT,CASSLGWGGLSDTQYF
-,TRBJ1-1,TRBV6-6,-,TGTGCCAGCAGTTACTCAATGGGGGTGAACACTGAAGCTTTCTTT,CASSYSMGVNTEAFF
-,TRBJ2-3,TRBV2,-,TGTGCCAGCAGCCGGGGCAAGATTACAGATACGCAGTATTTT,CASSRGKITDTQYF
-,TRBJ2-7,TRBV5-6,-,TGTGCCAGCAGCTTGGGTCAGGGGGGCTACGAGCAGTACTTC,CASSLGQGGYEQYF
once,TRBJ2-1,TRBV19,TRBD2,TGTGCCAGTAGTATAGATGGTCTAGCGGGCCGAAATGAGCAGTTCTTC,CASSIDGLAGRNEQFF
once,TRBJ2-5,TRBV7-9,-,TGTGCCAGCAGCCCAAGGGGGGGCAGGCAAGAGACCCAGTACTTC,CASSPRGGRQETQYF
many,TRBJ1-6,TRBV7-9,-,TGTGCCAGCAGTTCAGGGAATTCACCCCTCCACTTT,CASSSGNSPLHF
-,TRBJ2-2,TRBV10-1,-,TGCGCCAGCAGTATCTTGAGCACCGGGGAGCTGTTTTTT,CASSILSTGELFF
once,TRBJ2-3,TRBV5-1,TRBD2,TGCGCCAGCAGCGAGACTAGCGGGGGGGCAGATACGCAGTATTTT,CASSETSGGADTQYF